The 24 T cell receptor beta chains listed next were all sequenced from one sample in a study of OX40 agonist ivuxolimab in advanced cancers. Some clones are missing from TCRdb's copy, which holds only in-frame ones; the method was immunoSEQ multiplex PCR. The sample contains 95,000 to 100,000 clones, approximately 80% of which appear only once. The sequencing here drew on CD4+ or CD8+ T cells sorted from blood, taken in a trial of the OX40 agonist ivuxolimab. All receptors come from an adult with an advanced solid tumor such as melanoma, head and neck, liver or kidney cancer.

This chain uses TRBV28 with TRBJ2-7; 7 bases map to TRBD2. This CDR3 has 15 residues. Per germline, CDR1 MDHEN and CDR2 SYDVKM. The V and J ends lost 4 bases and 6 bases, in that order; junction bases with no gene match: 12. The CDR3 is CASSSPSGVVTEQYF. The CDR3 DNA follows: TGTGCCAGCAGTTCCCCTAGCGGCGTGGTGACCGAGCAGTACTTC.

This sequence joins TRBV5-8 and TRBJ1-5; D may be TRBD1 (6 bases). Germline CDR1 SGHTS, CDR2 YDEGEE. Trimming pared 4 bases from V and 3 bases from J, leaving 11 bases between. The CDR3 has 14 amino acids. Here the CDR3 DNA reads TGTGCCAGCAGCCCGAGGGGGGACAATCAGCCCCAGCATTTT. It yields the protein CASSPRGDNQPQHF.

With respect to this clone: One end of the junction fails to match germline, which may point to a read error. V usage is TRBV27 and J usage is TRBJ2-5; the D is unclear. In germline, CDR1 is MNHEY, CDR2 SMNVEV (reference sequence). CDR3 length: 14 amino acids. CDR3 sequence reads: CASRVLGNQGTQYF. The CDR3 bases are TGTGCCAGCAGAGTTTTGGGAAATCAAGGGACCCAGTACTTC.

The CDR3 coding sequence is TGTGCCAGCAGCGAGGGAAACTCTGGGGCCAACGTCCTGACTTTC. Amino acids: CASSEGNSGANVLTF. The rearrangement uses TRBV9 and TRBJ2-6; no reliable D call. V lost 3 bases and J lost 0, with 7 bases in between. The CDR3 has 15 amino acids. CDR1 and CDR2 from the germline V gene are SGDLS and YYNGEE.

V usage is TRBV28 and J usage is TRBJ1-1, with a weak D call TRBD1 (5 bases). V lost 4 bases to trimming and J lost 2 bases, with 11 bases between them. The germline CDR1 and CDR2 sequences are MDHEN and SYDVKM. The CDR3 consists of 14 residues. The CDR3: CASSWAGVNTEAFF. The CDR3 DNA reads TGTGCCAGCAGTTGGGCGGGGGTCAACACTGAAGCTTTCTTT.

The chain carries TRBV19 and TRBJ1-2; D might be TRBD1 (5 bases). V shed 6 bases and J shed 3 bases, with 14 bases lying between them. The CDR3 is 14 residues long. In germline, CDR1 is LNHDA, CDR2 SQIVND (reference sequence). Here the CDR3 reads CASRTNPTDYGYTF. CDR3 bases: TGTGCCAGTAGGACAAATCCGACAGACTATGGCTACACCTTC.

The V call is TRBV7-2, the J call TRBJ2-3; 11 bases are shared with TRBD1. Trimming at V came to 5 bases and at J to 4 bases, leaving 5 bases not matched to a gene. The CDR3 has 15 amino acids. Per the germline V gene, CDR1 is SGHTA and CDR2 is FQGNSA. The DNA for the CDR3 is TGTGCCAGCAGCCTGGGACAGGGGGGGGCAGATACGCAGTATTTT. The encoded protein is CASSLGQGGADTQYF. The full variable domain, in which reference TRBV7-2 and TRBJ2-3 provide the parts outside the CDR3, is GAGVSQSPSNKVTEKGKDVELRCDPISGHTALYWYRQSLGQGLEFLIYFQGNSAPDKSGLPSDRFSAERTGGSVSTLTIQRTQQEDSAVYLCASSLGQGGADTQYFGPGTRLTVL.

This clone appeared a single time. The chain has TRBV20-1 and TRBJ2-7; D may be TRBD2 (5 bases). The CDR3 loop spans 11 amino acids. V was pared by 7 bases and J by 5 bases, with 12 bases between. Germline CDR1 reads DFQATT; CDR2 reads SNEGSKA (reference sequence). The CDR3 nucleotides are TGCAGTGGCCAAATCGGGGACGAGCAGTACTTC. Its protein product is CSGQIGDEQYF.

The chain uses TRBV7-2 and TRBJ2-7, with D unclear. The CDR3 length is 15 residues. Germline-derived CDR1 and CDR2 are SGHTA and FQGNSA. Trimming left V 5 bases short and J 6 bases short, with 20 bases between. CDR3 nucleotide sequence: TGTGCCAGCAGCCCCCGCCGGGTGGGGTTAAGCGAGCAGTACTTC. This translates into CASSPRRVGLSEQYF. Drawing the rest from reference TRBV7-2 and TRBJ2-7, the complete variable domain is GAGVSQSPSNKVTEKGKDVELRCDPISGHTALYWYRQSLGQGLEFLIYFQGNSAPDKSGLPSDRFSAERTGGSVSTLTIQRTQQEDSAVYLCASSPRRVGLSEQYFGPGTRLTVT.

This clone appeared a single time. This chain's CDR3 is CASSPTGLAGGEQYF. CDR3 nucleotides: TGTGCCAGCTCACCAACTGGCCTAGCGGGAGGCGAGCAGTACTTC. This rearrangement joins TRBV18 to TRBJ2-7; the match to TRBD2 covers 11 bases. The CDR3 runs to 15 residues. The J segment lost 6 bases and the V segment lost 2 bases, leaving 6 bases of the junction unmatched. The germline gives CDR1 KGHSH, CDR2 LQKENI.

J is TRBJ1-2 and V is TRBV6-1; TRBD1 matches at 8 bases. Germline loops: CDR1 MNHNS, CDR2 SASEGT. The CDR3 has 13 amino acids. Trimming took 6 bases from V and 5 from J; bases not matched to a gene: 5. The CDR3 is CASRDRDLYGYTF. The CDR3 DNA sequence: TGTGCCAGCAGGGACAGGGACTTGTATGGCTACACCTTC.

V gene TRBV5-1 combines with J gene TRBJ2-4, with D possibly TRBD1 on 5 matching bases. Germline assignment: CDR1 SGHRS and CDR2 YFSETQ. With 3 bases removed from V and 3 bases from J, the gap between germline ends came to 10 bases. This CDR3 contains 14 residues. The CDR3 region is CASSSQGGKNIQYF. The CDR3 bases are TGCGCCAGCAGCTCCCAGGGTGGCAAAAACATTCAGTACTTC.

The rearrangement uses TRBV28 and TRBJ1-5; D is perhaps TRBD1 (6 bases). This CDR3 comprises 12 residues. Trimming stripped 10 bases from V and 4 bases from J, with 11 bases between. Germline assignment: CDR1 MDHEN and CDR2 SYDVKM. The CDR3 reads CATGDLNQPQHF. In DNA form, the CDR3 reads TGTGCCACAGGGGATTTGAATCAGCCCCAGCATTTT.

The chain links TRBV7-6 to TRBJ1-1, with D possibly being TRBD1 (6 bases). Germline V lookup: CDR1 SGHVS, CDR2 FNYEAQ. Trimming shortened V by 3 bases and J by 14 bases, and 19 bases separated the two germline ends. The CDR3 is made up of 13 amino acids. CDR3 DNA: TGTGCCAGCAGCTTGTTCCCAGGGGATGGGAGATTCTTT. Amino acids: CASSLFPGDGRFF.

The chain employs TRBV5-1 and TRBJ2-6, with TRBD1 matching over 7 bases. CDR3 size: 17 residues. The J segment lost 1 base and the V segment lost 2 bases, leaving 6 bases of the junction unmatched. Per germline, CDR1 SGHRS and CDR2 YFSETQ. CDR3: CASSLPGQPSGANVLTF. In nucleotides, the CDR3 is TGCGCCAGCAGCTTACCGGGACAGCCTTCTGGGGCCAACGTCCTGACTTTC.

CDR3 sequence reads: CSAWTERGPQHF. Here the CDR3 DNA reads TGCAGCGCCTGGACAGAACGTGGGCCCCAGCATTTT. The rearrangement joins TRBV29-1 to TRBJ1-5; a possible D gene is TRBD1 (6 bases). The germline V gene has CDR1 SQVTM and CDR2 ANQGSEA. Deletions cut 7 bases from V and 9 bases from J, with 16 bases between. The CDR3 covers 12 residues. The whole variable domain, remainder taken from reference TRBV29-1 and TRBJ1-5, is SAVISQKPSRDICQRGTSLTIQCQVDSQVTMMFWYRQQPGQSLTLIATANQGSEATYESGFVIDKFPISRPNLTFSTLTVSNMSPEDSSIYLCSAWTERGPQHFGDGTRLSIL.

The CDR3 loop is CASSLEAGSYEQYF. The CDR3, as DNA: TGTGCCAGCAGCTTGGAGGCAGGGTCCTACGAGCAGTACTTC. V gene TRBV5-6 combines with J gene TRBJ2-7; D possibly corresponds to TRBD1 (5 bases). The V end was cut by 0 bases, the J end by 1 base, with 8 bases between. The length of the CDR3 is 14 residues. Germline V gene sequence: CDR1 SGHDT, CDR2 YYEEEE.

V and J are TRBV7-2 and TRBJ1-3, with D maybe TRBD1 (5 bases). V shed 5 bases and J shed 0 bases, with 11 bases lying between them. This CDR3 has 15 amino acids. Germline V gene lookup returns CDR1 SGHTA and CDR2 FQGNSA. CDR3 amino acids: CASSPTGGSGNTIYF. CDR3 coding DNA: TGTGCCAGCAGCCCCACGGGGGGCTCTGGAAACACCATATATTTT.

The chain joins TRBV7-2 to TRBJ1-4; D gene uncertain. CDR1 and CDR2 from the germline V gene are SGHTA and FQGNSA. The CDR3 is made up of 15 amino acids. Trimming cost V 2 bases and J 1 base, with 8 bases left between them. The CDR3 is CASSLSPITNEKLFF. Written as DNA, the CDR3 is TGTGCCAGCAGCTTATCCCCAATAACTAATGAAAAACTGTTTTTT. Full variable domain (missing parts from reference TRBV7-2 and TRBJ1-4): GAGVSQSPSNKVTEKGKDVELRCDPISGHTALYWYRQSLGQGLEFLIYFQGNSAPDKSGLPSDRFSAERTGGSVSTLTIQRTQQEDSAVYLCASSLSPITNEKLFFGSGTQLSVL.

This clone has a single count. The chain employs TRBV28 and TRBJ1-5, with D possibly matching TRBD1 (5 bases). CDR1 is MDHEN, CDR2 SYDVKM, per germline. This CDR3 contains 15 residues. Trimming shortened V by 1 base and J by 0 bases, and 7 bases separated the two germline ends. The CDR3 loop reads CASSLFRDSNQPQHF. The CDR3 nucleotides read TGTGCCAGCAGTTTATTCAGGGATAGCAATCAGCCCCAGCATTTT.

This clone turned up a few times. The chain recombines TRBV6-1 with TRBJ2-3; D may correspond to TRBD1 or TRBD2 (5 bases each). The CDR3 loop spans 12 amino acids. Germline V gene data show CDR1 as MNHNS and CDR2 as SASEGT. V was shortened by 3 bases and J by 7 bases, with 8 bases between the two germline ends. CDR3 amino acids: CASSDGGNTQYF. The DNA for the CDR3 is TGTGCCAGCAGTGATGGGGGAAATACGCAGTATTTT.

The chain employs TRBV11-2 and TRBJ2-2, with 13 bases aligning to TRBD2. Germline trimming cut 5 bases from V and 1 base from J; bases unmatched to any gene: 7. This CDR3 has 18 residues. Per the germline V gene, CDR1 is SGHAT and CDR2 is FQNNGV. In DNA, the CDR3 is TGTGCCAGCAGCCTGGGACTAGCGGGACTTGGGAACACCGGGGAGCTGTTTTTT. Amino acid sequence: CASSLGLAGLGNTGELFF.

In this sample, this clone turned up a few times. CDR3 coding DNA: TGTGCCAGCAGCTTAGCTTATCGAGGAGGAGGGTCTAATGAAAAACTGTTTTTT. Translating it yields CASSLAYRGGGSNEKLFF. The chain uses TRBV11-2 and TRBJ1-4, with no clear D. Germline CDR1 is SGHAT and CDR2 is FQNNGV. The CDR3 length is 18 residues. V was trimmed by 1 base and J by 3 bases, leaving 18 bases between them.

This clone was counted a few times. This chain connects TRBV5-5 to TRBJ2-1, with D perhaps matching TRBD1 or TRBD2 (6 bases each). The CDR3 covers 14 residues. Looked up from germline, CDR1 is SGHKS and CDR2 is YYEKEE (reference sequence). The V gene lost 0 bases and the J gene lost 6 bases, with 10 bases spanning the gap. CDR3 coding DNA: TGTGCCAGCAGCTTGGCCGGGGGCCGCAATGAGCAGTTCTTC. Its protein is CASSLAGGRNEQFF.